This T cell receptor beta chain appears in the sequencing data of a study of blood T cell repertoires in COVID-19. Across the study: Sources were T cells, B-cell-depleted T cells, or PBMCs; the material itself was cDNA or gDNA.

The V end lost 0 bases, the J end lost 11 bases, and 10 bases lay between the germline ends. This CDR3 has 11 residues. Germline V gives CDR1 DFQATT, CDR2 SNEGSKA (reference sequence). In the study's own analysis: Amplification with reference gene primers provided the estimates of nucleated cell counts. The method was immunoSEQ multiplex PCR; TCRdb's version includes in-frame clones alone and lacks a portion of them. From that table come the V and J calls and clone size; the DNA was used to work out D and trimming. This sample has some 200,000 clones, with around 86% found just once. In its sample, this clone was seen a few times. A Seattle source enrolled patients during active infection and followed them longitudinally.

The chain recombines TRBV20-1 with TRBJ1-1; D unresolved. What was sequenced was peripheral blood. This receptor was taken from a woman between 65 and 79 years old with COVID-19, enrolled during active disease. CDR3 amino acids: CSARDVTRAFF. The DNA of the CDR3 is TGCAGTGCTAGAGACGTCACGCGGGCTTTCTTT.